The clone carrying this T cell receptor (beta chain) was detected once. Its antigen is unidentified. Germline V CDR1 and CDR2: SGDLS, YYNGEE. This CDR3 is 16 amino acids long. Trimming pared 0 bases from V and 0 bases from J, leaving 10 bases between. The record originates from a study of PD-1 blockade in classical Hodgkin lymphoma. Study-wide findings and caveats: Newly diagnosed patients reportedly had lower baseline TCR diversity than healthy donors.

The time point was: newly diagnosed, previously untreated cHL patient sample. Negative selection with magnetic separation was used to purify CD4+ T cells from thawed PBMCs. Comparison samples consisted of PBMCs from newly diagnosed, untreated classical Hodgkin lymphoma. Only in-frame clones appear in the TCRdb table, and some are missing; sequencing was by immunoSEQ multiplex PCR. The sample has about 34,000 clones, approximately 90% seen once. This sequence originates from a human donor with classical Hodgkin lymphoma. The chain couples TRBV9 to TRBJ1-3; D ambiguous. The sample comprised CD4+ T cells from blood. CDR3: CASSVDRAPSGNTIYF. In nucleotides, the CDR3 is TGTGCCAGCAGCGTAGACAGAGCTCCCTCTGGAAACACCATATATTTT.